A single TCR beta chain is shown here with its context. The time point is: patch test 2, 6 weeks after DPC sensitization. Treatment meaning: therapeutic diphenylcyclopropenone sensitization with weekly scalp DPC. Suited to DPC and affected by alopecia, the donors ranged from 18 to 70 years old. The data originate from a study of human T cells and chemical hapten exposure. Study-wide context: Alopecia areata, totalis or universalis was found in mostly female patients.

The germline gives CDR1 LGHNA, CDR2 YSLEER. V shed 0 bases and J shed 4 bases, with 7 bases lying between them. The length of the CDR3 is 13 residues. TCRdb called the RACE reads again in MiXCR, with one record for every CDR3 protein. The sample has 350,000 to 400,000 distinct CDR3 sequences, about 6.9% seen once. The receptor comes from a woman aged 18 to 35 with alopecia areata. Some clones in this sample may be carry-over from other donors' samples. Sequenced here: whole blood, sampled in connection with sensitization to the hapten diphenylcyclopropenone (DPC). The rearrangement joins TRBV4-3 to TRBJ2-7; D not certain. The CDR3 nucleotides read TGCGCCAGCAGCCAAGAACTTCAGTACGAGCAGTACTTC. It yields the protein CASSQELQYEQYF.